Listed below are T cell receptor beta chains from one sample, sequenced in a study of blood T cell repertoires in COVID-19. Clones were read by immunoSEQ multiplex PCR, and TCRdb kept only the in-frame ones, dropping some. In the table there are hundreds of thousands of clones, around 84% of which are singletons. Specimen: peripheral blood. Receptors were obtained from an elderly woman with active or convalescent COVID-19. The conserved cysteine and the conserved F or W are not part of the CDR3 here. Size tells how often a clone was seen (once, few, many) or the class of an expanded clone, and some rows leave it out.

cdr3_aa clone_size j_call v_call
ASSVKTGGNSNQPQH . TRBJ1-5 TRBV19
ASSRGNSYEQY . TRBJ2-7 TRBV19
ASSLMGQASYEQY . TRBJ2-7 TRBV7-9
ASIPFGRASDTQY . TRBJ2-3 TRBV5-8
ASSDGQGREAF . TRBJ1-1 TRBV12-3/TRBV12-4
ASSRTGSNYGYT . TRBJ1-2 TRBV6-5
ASSYPLGGGAWNTQY . TRBJ2-3 TRBV6-2/TRBV6-3
ASSYPGSQETQY . TRBJ2-5 TRBV5-1
ASSPAGDRGLSYGYT once TRBJ1-2 TRBV5-6
ASRPWMQGDTEAF few TRBJ1-1 TRBV19
ASSPPDRGNSPLH . TRBJ1-6 TRBV7-9
ASSLRGRINEQF . TRBJ2-1 TRBV11-2
ASSQSEGVTEAF . TRBJ1-1 TRBV4-2
ASSSNQGNYGYT . TRBJ1-2 TRBV5-4
ASSLTGRASETQY once TRBJ2-5 TRBV11-2
ASSLNGATETEAF . TRBJ1-1 TRBV5-1
ASSLALVAGGLGTDTQY . TRBJ2-3 TRBV11-1
ASSLRTSGSYEQY . TRBJ2-7 TRBV27
ASSQRTGGTYNEQF . TRBJ2-1 TRBV5-4
SVGSGGSYEQY . TRBJ2-7 TRBV29-1
ASSLGAGGLNEQF . TRBJ2-1 TRBV7-8
ATSRALQDPTGELF few TRBJ2-2 TRBV15
ARSLVGGSSYNEQF . TRBJ2-1 TRBV7-5
ASSRDRRELTGELF . TRBJ2-2 TRBV5-1
ASSSYPGPLH . TRBJ1-6 TRBV7-2
ASSPQLAGPPDTQY . TRBJ2-3 TRBV18
ASSPRGQSKAAIGETQY . TRBJ2-5 TRBV7-9
ASSLIAGEEETQY . TRBJ2-5 TRBV7-3
ASSPQTGLAYEQY . TRBJ2-7 TRBV18
ASSQFLGGVGETQY . TRBJ2-5 TRBV3-1/TRBV3-2
ASSQFRSNQPQH . TRBJ1-5 TRBV4-3
ASSPSQGANYGYT few TRBJ1-2 TRBV18
ASNTVWDRNGYT many TRBJ1-2 TRBV28
ASSFGFSTSGAGETQY . TRBJ2-5 TRBV5-1
ASRPGHTNEKLF . TRBJ1-4 TRBV5-1
ASSPGATSFRSMQY . TRBJ2-7 TRBV18
SVPSRDSFQETQY . TRBJ2-5 TRBV29-1
ASSLAQTTEAF . TRBJ1-1 TRBV5-1
ASSVRTATSNYGYT . TRBJ1-2 TRBV2